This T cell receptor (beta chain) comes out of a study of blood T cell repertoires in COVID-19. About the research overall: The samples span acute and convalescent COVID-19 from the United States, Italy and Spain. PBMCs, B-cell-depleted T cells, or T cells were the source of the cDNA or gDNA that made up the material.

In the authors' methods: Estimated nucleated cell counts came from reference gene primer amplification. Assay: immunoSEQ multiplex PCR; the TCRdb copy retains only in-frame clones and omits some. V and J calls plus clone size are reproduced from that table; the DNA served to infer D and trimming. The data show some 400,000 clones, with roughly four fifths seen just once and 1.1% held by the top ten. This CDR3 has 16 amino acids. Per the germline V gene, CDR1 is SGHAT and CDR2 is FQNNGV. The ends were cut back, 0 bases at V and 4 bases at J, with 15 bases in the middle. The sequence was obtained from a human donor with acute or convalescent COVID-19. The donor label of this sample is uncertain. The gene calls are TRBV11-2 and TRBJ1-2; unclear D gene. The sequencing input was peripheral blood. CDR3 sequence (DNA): TGTGCCAGCAGCTTAGATCGGGTGGCGGAGATCTATGGCTACACCTTC. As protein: CASSLDRVAEIYGYTF.